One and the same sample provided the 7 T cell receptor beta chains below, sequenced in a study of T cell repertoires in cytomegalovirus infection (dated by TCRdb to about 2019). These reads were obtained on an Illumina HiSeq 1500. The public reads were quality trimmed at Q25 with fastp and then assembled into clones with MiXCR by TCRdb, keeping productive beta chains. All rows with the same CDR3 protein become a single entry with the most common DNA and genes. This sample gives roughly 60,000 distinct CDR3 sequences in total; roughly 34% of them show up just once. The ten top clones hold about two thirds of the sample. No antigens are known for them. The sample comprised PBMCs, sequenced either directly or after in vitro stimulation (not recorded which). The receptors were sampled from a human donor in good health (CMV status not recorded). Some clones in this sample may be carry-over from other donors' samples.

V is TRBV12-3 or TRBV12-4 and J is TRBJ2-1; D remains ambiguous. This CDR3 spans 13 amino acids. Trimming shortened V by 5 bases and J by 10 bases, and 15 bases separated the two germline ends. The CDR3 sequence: CASSPRWGSEQFF. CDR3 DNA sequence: TGTGCCAGCAGTCCCCGTTGGGGTAGCGAGCAGTTCTTC.

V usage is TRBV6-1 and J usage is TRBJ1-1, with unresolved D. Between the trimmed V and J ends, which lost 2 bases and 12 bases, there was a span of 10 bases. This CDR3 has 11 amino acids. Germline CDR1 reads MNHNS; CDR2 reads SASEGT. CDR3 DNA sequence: TGTGCCAGCAGTGAACAAGAGCTACCTTTCTTT. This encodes CASSEQELPFF.

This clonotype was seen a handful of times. Here the CDR3 reads CAGTLRGGGAEETQYF. The DNA for the CDR3 is TGTGCCGGAACCCTTCGGGGCGGGGGGGCGGAAGAGACCCAGTACTTC. The chain has TRBV5-4 and TRBJ2-5; 9 bases align to TRBD2. The CDR3 runs 16 residues. Unmatched junction bases numbered 16, after V lost 10 bases and J lost 3 bases. CDR1 is SGHNT, CDR2 YYREEE, per germline (reference sequence).

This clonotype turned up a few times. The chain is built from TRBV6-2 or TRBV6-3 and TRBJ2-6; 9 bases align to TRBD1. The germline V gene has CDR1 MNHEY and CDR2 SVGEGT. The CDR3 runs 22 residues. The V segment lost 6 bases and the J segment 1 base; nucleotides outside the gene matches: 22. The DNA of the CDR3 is TGTGCCAGCAGCGGAGCACCGGGACAGGGTACGAGAAGCCCATCTGGGGCCAACGTCCTGACTTTC. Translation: CASSGAPGQGTRSPSGANVLTF.

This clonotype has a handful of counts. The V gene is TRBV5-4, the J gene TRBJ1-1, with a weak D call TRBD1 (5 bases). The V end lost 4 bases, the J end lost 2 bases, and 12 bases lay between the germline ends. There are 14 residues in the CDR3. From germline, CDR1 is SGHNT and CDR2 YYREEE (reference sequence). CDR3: CASSTDSYNTEAFF. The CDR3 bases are TGTGCCAGCAGCACCGACAGCTACAACACTGAAGCTTTCTTT.

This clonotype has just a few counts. CDR3 sequence reads: CASSLSQAWGYTF. DNA for the CDR3: TGTGCCAGCAGTTTATCCCAGGCGTGGGGCTACACCTTC. The chain has TRBV12-3 or TRBV12-4 and TRBJ1-2; D is uncertain. The CDR3 has 13 amino acids. Trimming removed 2 bases at V and 8 bases at J, with 12 bases between.

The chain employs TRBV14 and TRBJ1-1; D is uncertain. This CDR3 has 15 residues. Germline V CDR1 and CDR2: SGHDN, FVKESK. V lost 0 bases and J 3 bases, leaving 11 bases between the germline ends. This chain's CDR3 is CASSQEWPRYTEAFF. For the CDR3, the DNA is TGTGCCAGCAGCCAAGAGTGGCCCCGGTACACTGAAGCTTTCTTT.